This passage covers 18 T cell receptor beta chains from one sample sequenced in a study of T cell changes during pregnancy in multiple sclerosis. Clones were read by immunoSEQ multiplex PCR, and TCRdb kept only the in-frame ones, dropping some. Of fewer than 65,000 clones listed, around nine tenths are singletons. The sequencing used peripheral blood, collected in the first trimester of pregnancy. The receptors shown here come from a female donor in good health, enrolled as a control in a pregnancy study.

The CDR3 DNA follows: TGTGCCAGCAGTAGGGGACTAGCGGGGGGGCTGGAGACCCAGTACTTC. This encodes CASSRGLAGGLETQYF. This chain uses TRBV2 with TRBJ2-5; 16 nucleotides match TRBD2. The junction had 5 bases not matched to a gene; V was cut back by 5 bases and J by 5 bases. Looked up from germline, CDR1 is SNHLY and CDR2 is FYNNEI. The CDR3 is 16 residues long.

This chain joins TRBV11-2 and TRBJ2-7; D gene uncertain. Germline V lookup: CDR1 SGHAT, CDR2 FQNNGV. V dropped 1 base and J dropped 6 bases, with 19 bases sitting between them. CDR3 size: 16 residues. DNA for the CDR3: TGTGCCAGCAGCTTAGCCTGGGCCCACGGTGAGACCGAGCAGTACTTC. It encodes CASSLAWAHGETEQYF.

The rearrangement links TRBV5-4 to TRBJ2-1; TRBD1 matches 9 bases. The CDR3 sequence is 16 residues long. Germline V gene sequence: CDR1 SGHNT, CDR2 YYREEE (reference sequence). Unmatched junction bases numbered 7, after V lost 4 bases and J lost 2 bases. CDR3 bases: TGTGCCAGCAGCCCACCCCGGGACAGGGCCTACAATGAGCAGTTCTTC. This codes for CASSPPRDRAYNEQFF.

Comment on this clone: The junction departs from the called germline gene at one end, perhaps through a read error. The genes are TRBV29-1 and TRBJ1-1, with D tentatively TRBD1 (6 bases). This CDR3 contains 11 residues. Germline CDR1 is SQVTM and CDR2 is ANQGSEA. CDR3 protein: CTVSTGTEAFF. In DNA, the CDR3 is TGTACGGTCTCAACAGGGACTGAAGCTTTCTTT.

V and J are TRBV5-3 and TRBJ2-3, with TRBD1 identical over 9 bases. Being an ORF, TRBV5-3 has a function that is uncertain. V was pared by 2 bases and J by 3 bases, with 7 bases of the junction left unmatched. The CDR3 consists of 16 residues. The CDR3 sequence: CARSLNRDRVTDTQYF. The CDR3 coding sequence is TGTGCCAGAAGCTTAAACCGGGACAGGGTGACAGATACGCAGTATTTT.

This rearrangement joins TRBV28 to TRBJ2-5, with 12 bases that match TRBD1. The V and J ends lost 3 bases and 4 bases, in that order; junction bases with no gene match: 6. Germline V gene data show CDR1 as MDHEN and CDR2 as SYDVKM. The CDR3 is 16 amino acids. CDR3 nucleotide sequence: TGTGCCAGCAGTTTTCCGGGACAGGGGGCTCGAGAGACCCAGTACTTC. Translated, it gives CASSFPGQGARETQYF.

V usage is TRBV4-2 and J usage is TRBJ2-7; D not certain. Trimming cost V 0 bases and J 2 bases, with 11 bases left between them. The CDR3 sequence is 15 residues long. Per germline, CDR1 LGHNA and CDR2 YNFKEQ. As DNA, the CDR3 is TGTGCCAGCAGCCAAGATTTTCAGGCGACCTACGAGCAGTACTTC. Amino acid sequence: CASSQDFQATYEQYF.

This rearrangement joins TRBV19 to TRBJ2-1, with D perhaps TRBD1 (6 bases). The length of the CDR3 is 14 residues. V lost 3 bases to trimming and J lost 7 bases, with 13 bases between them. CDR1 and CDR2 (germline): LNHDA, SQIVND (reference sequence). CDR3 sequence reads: CASSMATGLNEQFF. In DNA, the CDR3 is TGTGCCAGTAGTATGGCCACAGGGTTGAATGAGCAGTTCTTC.

The CDR3 reads CASRGTMETEAFF. Written as DNA, the CDR3 is TGTGCCAGTAGAGGGACAATGGAAACTGAAGCTTTCTTT. The gene calls are TRBV19 and TRBJ1-1; D might be TRBD1 (6 bases). Trimming removed 6 bases at V and 5 bases at J, with 13 bases between. Germline CDR1 is LNHDA and CDR2 is SQIVND (reference sequence). The CDR3 consists of 13 residues.

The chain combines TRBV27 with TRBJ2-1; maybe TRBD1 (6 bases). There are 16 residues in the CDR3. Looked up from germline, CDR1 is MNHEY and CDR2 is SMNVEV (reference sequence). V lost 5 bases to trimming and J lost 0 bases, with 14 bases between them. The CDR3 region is CASSGGHLSSYNEQFF. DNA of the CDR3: TGTGCCAGCAGTGGGGGACACTTAAGCTCCTACAATGAGCAGTTCTTC.

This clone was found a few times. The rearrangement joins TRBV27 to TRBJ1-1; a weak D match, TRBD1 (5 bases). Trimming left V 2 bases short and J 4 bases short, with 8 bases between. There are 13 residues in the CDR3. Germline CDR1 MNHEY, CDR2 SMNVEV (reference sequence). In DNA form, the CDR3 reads TGTGCCAGCAGTTTAAGGGGCTCCACTGAAGCTTTCTTT. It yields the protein CASSLRGSTEAFF.

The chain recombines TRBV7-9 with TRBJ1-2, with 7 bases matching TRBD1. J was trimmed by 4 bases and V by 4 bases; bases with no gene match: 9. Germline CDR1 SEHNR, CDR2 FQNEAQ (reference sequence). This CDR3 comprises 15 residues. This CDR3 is CASSSTGKGLYGYTF. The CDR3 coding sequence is TGTGCCAGCAGCTCGACAGGGAAGGGGCTCTATGGCTACACCTTC.

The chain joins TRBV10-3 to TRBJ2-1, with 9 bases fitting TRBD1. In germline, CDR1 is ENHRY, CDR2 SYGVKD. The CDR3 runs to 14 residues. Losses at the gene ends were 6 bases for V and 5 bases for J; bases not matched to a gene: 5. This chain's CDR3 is CAIRGTGFNNEQFF. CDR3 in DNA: TGTGCCATCAGGGGGACAGGGTTTAACAATGAGCAGTTCTTC.

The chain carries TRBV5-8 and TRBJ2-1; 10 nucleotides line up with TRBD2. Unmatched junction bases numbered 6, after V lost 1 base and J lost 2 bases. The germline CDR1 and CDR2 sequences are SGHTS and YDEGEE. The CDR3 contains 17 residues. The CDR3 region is CASSLYSGGDPYNEQFF. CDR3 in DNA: TGTGCCAGCAGCTTGTACAGCGGGGGGGACCCCTACAATGAGCAGTTCTTC.

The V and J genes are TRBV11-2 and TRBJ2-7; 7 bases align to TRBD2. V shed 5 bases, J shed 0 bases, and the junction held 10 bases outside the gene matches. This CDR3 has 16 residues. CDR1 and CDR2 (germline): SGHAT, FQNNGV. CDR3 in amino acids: CASSPPQREISYEQYF. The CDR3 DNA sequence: TGTGCCAGCAGCCCCCCCCAGCGGGAAATCTCCTACGAGCAGTACTTC.

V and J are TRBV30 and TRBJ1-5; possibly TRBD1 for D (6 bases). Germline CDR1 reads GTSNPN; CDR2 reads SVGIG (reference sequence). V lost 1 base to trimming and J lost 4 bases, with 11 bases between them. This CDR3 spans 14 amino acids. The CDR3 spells CAWSGGRGNQPQHF. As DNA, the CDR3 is TGTGCCTGGAGTGGGGGCAGGGGAAATCAGCCCCAGCATTTT. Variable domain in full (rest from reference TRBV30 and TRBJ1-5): SQTIHQWPATLVQPVGSPLSLECTVEGTSNPNLYWYRQAAGRGLQLLFYSVGIGQISSEVPQNLSASRPQDRQFILSSKKLLLSDSGFYLCAWSGGRGNQPQHFGDGTRLSIL.

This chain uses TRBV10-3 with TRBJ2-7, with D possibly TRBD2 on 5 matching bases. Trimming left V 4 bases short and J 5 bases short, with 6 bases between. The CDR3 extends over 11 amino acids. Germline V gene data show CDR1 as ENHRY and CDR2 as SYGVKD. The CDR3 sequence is CAISVRDEQYF. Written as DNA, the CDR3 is TGTGCCATCAGTGTGAGGGACGAGCAGTACTTC.

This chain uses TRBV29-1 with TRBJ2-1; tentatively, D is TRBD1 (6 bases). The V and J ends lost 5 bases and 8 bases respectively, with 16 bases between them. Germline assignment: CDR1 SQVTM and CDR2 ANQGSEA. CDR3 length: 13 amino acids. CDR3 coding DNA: TGCAGCGTTCGGCAGGGGAGAGCGTATGAGCAGTTCTTC. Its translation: CSVRQGRAYEQFF.